Following are 21 T cell receptor beta chains from one sample sequenced in a study of blood T cells in healthy people across ages. Next came a second PCR, run for about 6 to 12 cycles, which used a sample-barcoded 5' primer along with a J-beta primer mix. MiXCR, applied by TCRdb to the 5' RACE reads, yields one record per CDR3 protein. The sample carries about 730,000 distinct CDR3 sequences, roughly 45% recorded once. The specimen was blood. The receptor source for this set is a woman aged 55-70 years in good health.

This chain joins TRBV20-1 and TRBJ2-7; possibly TRBD2 for D (6 bases). The germline CDR1 and CDR2 sequences are DFQATT and SNEGSKA (reference sequence). The CDR3 extends over 14 amino acids. With 3 bases removed from V and 4 bases from J, the gap between germline ends came to 16 bases. The CDR3, as DNA: TGCAGTGCTAGTACGGACGGGAGCCAGTACGAGCAGTACTTC. This translates into CSASTDGSQYEQYF.

The chain employs TRBV7-2 and TRBJ1-5, with TRBD1 matching 7 bases. The trim removed 3 bases at V and 2 bases at J, leaving 4 bases unmatched. CDR3 length: 15 amino acids. From germline, CDR1 is SGHTA and CDR2 FQGNSA. CDR3 nucleotides: TGTGCCAGCAGCTTCCGACAGGGCGGCAATCAGCCCCAGCATTTT. Amino acids: CASSFRQGGNQPQHF.

The chain combines TRBV20-1 with TRBJ1-5; D gene ambiguous. Germline values: CDR1 DFQATT, CDR2 SNEGSKA (reference sequence). Trimming took off 4 bases at V and 0 bases at J, with 22 bases between the two ends. The CDR3 totals 18 residues. The CDR3 region is CSATRTGTQFYSNQPQHF. CDR3 in DNA: TGCAGTGCTACCCGGACCGGAACCCAATTTTATAGCAATCAGCCCCAGCATTTT.

With regard to this clonotype: This clone may be a read error of a much larger clone one base away. The chain links TRBV9 to TRBJ2-5; 10 bases align to TRBD2. V was clipped by 4 bases and J by 11 bases; unmatched bases: 14. The CDR3 runs to 15 residues. CDR1 is SGDLS and CDR2 is YYNGEE in the germline V gene. The CDR3 sequence: CASSSSGSPYNEQYF. The CDR3 DNA is TGTGCCAGCAGCTCTAGCGGGAGCCCCTACAATGAGCAGTACTTC.

The chain links TRBV7-9 to TRBJ1-1, with a possible D match to TRBD1 (5 bases). CDR1 and CDR2 (germline): SEHNR, FQNEAQ (reference sequence). The CDR3 covers 15 residues. V was cut by 0 bases and J by 5 bases, with 13 bases left in between. CDR3 in amino acids: CASSLAGPGRTEAFF. The CDR3 DNA follows: TGTGCCAGCAGCTTAGCGGGGCCCGGGAGAACTGAAGCTTTCTTT.

Notes on this clonotype: The germline gene is not matched at one end of the junction; a read error may be the cause. The chain employs TRBV4-2 and TRBJ2-3; 7 bases are a match to TRBD2. CDR1 and CDR2 (germline): LGHNA, YNFKEQ. The CDR3 contains 17 residues. Here the CDR3 DNA reads TGTGCCAGCAGCCAAGATAAAAGCGGGGCTAGCACAGAGACGCAGTATTTT. It encodes CASSQDKSGASTETQYF.

The genes are TRBV20-1 and TRBJ2-1; the match to TRBD2 covers 7 bases. Germline V gene data show CDR1 as DFQATT and CDR2 as SNEGSKA (reference sequence). This CDR3 spans 16 amino acids. Trimming at V came to 0 bases and at J to 1 base, leaving 6 bases not matched to a gene. The CDR3 DNA is TGCAGTGCTAGAGATAGGCAGCGGGGTTCCTACAATGAGCAGTTCTTC. It translates to CSARDRQRGSYNEQFF.

This sequence joins TRBV7-3 and TRBJ2-2; no definite D call. Deletions cut 5 bases from V and 1 base from J, with 14 bases between. Germline V gene sequence: CDR1 SGHTA, CDR2 FQGTGA. This CDR3 is built from 16 residues. CDR3 nucleotides: TGTGCCAGCAGCCCCAGGCCCCTGGAGAACACCGGGGAGCTGTTTTTT. It codes for CASSPRPLENTGELFF.

V usage is TRBV12-3 or TRBV12-4 and J usage is TRBJ1-5; weak D call: TRBD1 (5 bases). CDR3 size: 13 residues. V lost 6 bases and J lost 5, with 11 bases in between. CDR3 amino acids: CASRWDFDQPQHF. The DNA for the CDR3 is TGTGCCAGCAGGTGGGACTTTGATCAGCCCCAGCATTTT.

This clonotype showed up many times. The chain links TRBV13 to TRBJ2-5; D gene ambiguous. Germline lookup yields CDR1 PRHDT and CDR2 FYEKMQ (reference sequence). Trimming removed 5 bases at V and 0 bases at J, with 7 bases between. CDR3 length: 13 residues. The CDR3 loop is CASSPSHQETQYF. CDR3 coding DNA: TGTGCCAGCAGCCCTAGTCACCAAGAGACCCAGTACTTC.

The rearrangement joins TRBV7-8 to TRBJ1-5, with D maybe TRBD1 (5 bases). The CDR3 runs to 14 residues. The germline CDR1 and CDR2 sequences are SGHVS and FQNEAQ. V was trimmed by 5 bases and J by 4 bases, leaving 12 bases between them. Written as DNA, the CDR3 is TGTGCCAGCAGCCCCGGGACGGATAATCAGCCCCAGCATTTT. It is translated as CASSPGTDNQPQHF.

This clonotype turned up a few times. The chain employs TRBV3-1 and TRBJ2-5; either TRBD1 or TRBD2 may supply D (6 bases each). CDR1 is LGHDT and CDR2 is YNNKEL in the germline V gene (reference sequence). The CDR3 contains 15 residues. Trimming left V 4 bases short and J 2 bases short, with 14 bases between. CDR3 protein: CASSRGGTGQETQYF. CDR3 nucleotide sequence: TGTGCCAGCAGCCGAGGGGGGACGGGTCAAGAGACCCAGTACTTC.

Regarding this clonotype: This clone may be a read error of a much larger clone one base away. The chain is built from TRBV29-1 and TRBJ2-5; the D gene is possibly TRBD1 (5 bases). The CDR3 length is 12 residues. Germline V gene lookup returns CDR1 SQVTM and CDR2 ANQGSEA. With 3 bases removed from V and 2 bases from J, the gap between germline ends came to 7 bases. Here the CDR3 DNA reads TGCAGCGTTGACCAGGGTCAAGAGACCCAGTACTTC. Protein sequence: CSVDQGQETQYF. Using reference TRBV29-1 and TRBJ2-5 for the parts outside the CDR3, the full variable domain is SAVISQKPSRDICQRGTSLTIQCQVDSQVTMMFWYRQQPGQSLTLIATANQGSEATYESGFVIDKFPISRPNLTFSTLTVSNMSPEDSSIYLCSVDQGQETQYFGPGTRLLVL.

This clonotype appeared a few times. The CDR3 DNA reads TGCGCCAGCAGCTCCCCAAACCGGGCCCATGAGCAGTTCTTC. It codes for CASSSPNRAHEQFF. The gene calls are TRBV5-1 and TRBJ2-1; D is ambiguous. The V end lost 3 bases, the J end lost 8 bases, and 15 bases lay between the germline ends. This CDR3 region has 14 residues. The germline gives CDR1 SGHRS, CDR2 YFSETQ. Full variable domain (outside the CDR3, taken from reference TRBV5-1 and TRBJ2-1): KAGVTQTPRYLIKTRGQQVTLSCSPISGHRSVSWYQQTPGQGLQFLFEYFSETQRNKGNFPGRFSGRQFSNSRSEMNVSTLELGDSALYLCASSSPNRAHEQFFGPGTRLTVL.

This clonotype was picked up a small number of times. The genes are TRBV24-1 and TRBJ2-3; TRBD2 matches 8 bases. The CDR3 spans 15 residues. Germline V gene sequence: CDR1 KGHDR, CDR2 SFDVKD. Losses at the gene ends were 3 bases for V and 3 bases for J; bases not matched to a gene: 4. The CDR3: CATSDPSGYTDTQYF. CDR3 nucleotides: TGTGCCACCAGTGATCCTAGCGGGTATACAGATACGCAGTATTTT.

This clonotype was counted only a few times. The genes are TRBV7-3 and TRBJ2-5; tentatively, D is TRBD1 or TRBD2 (6 bases each). The DNA end is more similar to TRBJ2-7, so the J call may be wrong. This CDR3 spans 15 amino acids. Per the germline V gene, CDR1 is SGHTA and CDR2 is FQGTGA. The CDR3 DNA reads as TGTGCCAGCAGCTTAAATGGGGGGCGTCTATACGAGCAGTACTTC. Translated, it gives CASSLNGGRLYEQYF.

CDR3 sequence: CSAQLAGGRVWEQYF. The CDR3 coding sequence is TGCAGTGCGCAGCTAGCGGGAGGCCGAGTGTGGGAGCAGTACTTC. The gene calls are TRBV20-1 and TRBJ2-5; TRBD2 aligns across 11 bases. The CDR3 is 15 residues long. Unmatched junction bases numbered 17, after V lost 6 bases and J lost 11 bases. Per germline, CDR1 DFQATT and CDR2 SNEGSKA (reference sequence).

This CDR3 reads CASSLQGPSGRSQAKNIQYF. For the CDR3, the DNA is TGTGCCAGCAGCTTACAGGGACCTAGCGGGAGGTCCCAAGCCAAAAACATTCAGTACTTC. The chain combines TRBV13 with TRBJ2-4; 11 bases are a match to TRBD2. The germline V gene encodes CDR1 PRHDT and CDR2 FYEKMQ (reference sequence). V lost 2 bases, J lost 0 bases, and 12 bases stayed unmatched. This CDR3 comprises 20 residues.

The chain uses TRBV27 and TRBJ2-3; 7 bases match TRBD2. Trimming at V came to 5 bases and at J to 3 bases, leaving 5 bases not matched to a gene. The CDR3 consists of 14 residues. The germline V gene encodes CDR1 MNHEY and CDR2 SMNVEV (reference sequence). This CDR3 reads CASSAREGTDTQYF. The CDR3 DNA sequence: TGTGCCAGCAGTGCCAGGGAGGGGACAGATACGCAGTATTTT.

This clonotype has just one count. The chain carries TRBV20-1 and TRBJ1-6; 8 bases are a match to TRBD1. The germline CDR1 and CDR2 sequences are DFQATT and SNEGSKA (reference sequence). V trimming: 5 bases; J trimming: 0 bases; junction bases outside the gene matches: 3. This CDR3 contains 15 residues. This CDR3 reads CSAEQGGSYNSPLHF. CDR3 coding DNA: TGCAGTGCTGAACAGGGGGGCTCCTATAATTCACCCCTCCACTTT.

The V gene is TRBV28, the J gene TRBJ1-1; D gene ambiguous. The CDR3 length is 15 residues. Germline CDR1 MDHEN, CDR2 SYDVKM. Trimming shortened V by 2 bases and J by 2 bases, and 12 bases separated the two germline ends. In DNA form, the CDR3 reads TGTGCCAGCAGTTTAGCGGGAATTCCAAACACTGAAGCTTTCTTT. Protein product: CASSLAGIPNTEAFF. The whole variable domain, filled in from reference TRBV28 and TRBJ1-1, reads DVKVTQSSRYLVKRTGEKVFLECVQDMDHENMFWYRQDPGLGLRLIYFSYDVKMKEKGDIPEGYSVSREKKERFSLILESASTNQTSMYLCASSLAGIPNTEAFFGQGTRLTVV.